This T cell receptor beta chain was profiled in a study of blood T cell repertoires in COVID-19. On the study more broadly: Samples taken during acute and convalescent COVID-19 were collected in the United States, Italy and Spain. Sample material is recorded as cDNA or gDNA derived from T cells, B-cell-depleted T cells, or PBMCs.

In the original workflow: The authors estimated nucleated cell counts from reference gene primer amplification. Generated by immunoSEQ multiplex PCR, the TCRdb table keeps only in-frame clones and is missing some. The D gene and trimming were derived from the DNA, and the V and J assignments and clone size from that table. The sample lists fewer than 90,000 clones; 75% to 85% were seen once. CDR3 length: 16 residues. Germline CDR1 reads SGDLS; CDR2 reads YYNGEE. Losses at the gene ends were 4 bases for V and 4 bases for J; bases not matched to a gene: 8. The clonotype originates from a woman aged 80 or over with acute or convalescent COVID-19. Sample: peripheral blood. The chain links TRBV9 to TRBJ2-3; 11 bases are shared with TRBD2. The CDR3 is CASSLSGGALPDTQYF. The CDR3 bases are TGTGCCAGCAGCCTTAGCGGGGGGGCCTTGCCAGATACGCAGTATTTT.